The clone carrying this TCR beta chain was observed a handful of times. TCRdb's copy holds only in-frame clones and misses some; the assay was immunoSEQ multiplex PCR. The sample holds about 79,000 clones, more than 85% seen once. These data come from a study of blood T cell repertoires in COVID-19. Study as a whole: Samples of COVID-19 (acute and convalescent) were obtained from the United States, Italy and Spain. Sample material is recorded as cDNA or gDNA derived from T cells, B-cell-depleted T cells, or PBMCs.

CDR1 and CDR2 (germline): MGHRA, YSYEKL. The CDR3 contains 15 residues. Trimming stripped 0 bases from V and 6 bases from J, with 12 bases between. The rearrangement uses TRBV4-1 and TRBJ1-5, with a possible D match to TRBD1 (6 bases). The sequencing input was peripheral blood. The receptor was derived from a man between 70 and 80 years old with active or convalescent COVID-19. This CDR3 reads CASSQEGAGFQPQHF. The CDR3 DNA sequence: TGCGCCAGCAGCCAAGAGGGGGCCGGATTTCAGCCCCAGCATTTT.